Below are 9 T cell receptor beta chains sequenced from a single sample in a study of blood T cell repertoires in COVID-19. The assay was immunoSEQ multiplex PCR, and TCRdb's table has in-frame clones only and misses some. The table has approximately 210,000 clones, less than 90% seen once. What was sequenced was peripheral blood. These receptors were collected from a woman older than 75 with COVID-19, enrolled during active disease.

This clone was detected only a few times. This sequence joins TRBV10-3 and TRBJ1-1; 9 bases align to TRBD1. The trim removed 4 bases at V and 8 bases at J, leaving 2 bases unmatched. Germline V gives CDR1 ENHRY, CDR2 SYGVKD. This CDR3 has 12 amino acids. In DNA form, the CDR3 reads TGTGCCATCAGTGTGGGACAGGGAGAAGCTTTCTTT. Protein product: CAISVGQGEAFF.

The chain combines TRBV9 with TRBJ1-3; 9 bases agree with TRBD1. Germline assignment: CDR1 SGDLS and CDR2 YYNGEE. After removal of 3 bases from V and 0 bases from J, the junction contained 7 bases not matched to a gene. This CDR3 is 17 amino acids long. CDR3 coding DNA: TGTGCCAGCAGCGCGGGACAGGGATTACACTCTGGAAACACCATATATTTT. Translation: CASSAGQGLHSGNTIYF.

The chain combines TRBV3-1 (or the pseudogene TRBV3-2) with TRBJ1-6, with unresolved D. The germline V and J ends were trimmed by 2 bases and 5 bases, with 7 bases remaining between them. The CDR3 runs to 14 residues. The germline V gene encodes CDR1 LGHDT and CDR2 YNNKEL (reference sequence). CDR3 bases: TGTGCCAGCAGCCAATACGGGAATAATTCACCCCTCCACTTT. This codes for CASSQYGNNSPLHF.

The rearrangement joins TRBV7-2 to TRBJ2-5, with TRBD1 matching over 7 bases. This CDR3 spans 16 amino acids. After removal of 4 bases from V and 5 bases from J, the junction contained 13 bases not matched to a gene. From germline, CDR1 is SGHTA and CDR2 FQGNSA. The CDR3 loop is CASSSPTPQGGETQYF. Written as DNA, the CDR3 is TGTGCCAGCAGCTCCCCTACCCCCCAAGGGGGCGAGACCCAGTACTTC.

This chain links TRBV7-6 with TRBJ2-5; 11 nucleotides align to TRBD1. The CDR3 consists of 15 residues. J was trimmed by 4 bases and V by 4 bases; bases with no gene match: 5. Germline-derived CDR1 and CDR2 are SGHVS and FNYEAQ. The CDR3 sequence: CASSWTGGAGETQYF. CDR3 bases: TGTGCCAGCAGCTGGACAGGGGGCGCGGGAGAGACCCAGTACTTC.

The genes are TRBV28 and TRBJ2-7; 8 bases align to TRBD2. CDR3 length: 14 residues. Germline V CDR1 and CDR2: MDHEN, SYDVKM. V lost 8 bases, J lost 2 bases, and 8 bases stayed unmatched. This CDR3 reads CASSKAGGPYEQYF. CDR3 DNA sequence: TGTGCCAGCTCAAAGGCGGGGGGCCCCTACGAGCAGTACTTC.

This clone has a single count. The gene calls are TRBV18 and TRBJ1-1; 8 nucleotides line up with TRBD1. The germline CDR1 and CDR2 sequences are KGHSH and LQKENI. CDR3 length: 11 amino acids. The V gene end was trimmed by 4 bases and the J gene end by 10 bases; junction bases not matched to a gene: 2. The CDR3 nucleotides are TGTGCCAGCTCACTTGACAGGGGAGCTTTCTTT. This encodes CASSLDRGAFF.

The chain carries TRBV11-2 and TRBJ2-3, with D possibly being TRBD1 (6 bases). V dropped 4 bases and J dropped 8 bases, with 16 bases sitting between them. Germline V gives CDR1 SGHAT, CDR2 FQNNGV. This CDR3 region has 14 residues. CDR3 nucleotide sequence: TGTGCCAGCAGCTCACAGGGACCGAGCGGTACGCAGTATTTT. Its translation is CASSSQGPSGTQYF.

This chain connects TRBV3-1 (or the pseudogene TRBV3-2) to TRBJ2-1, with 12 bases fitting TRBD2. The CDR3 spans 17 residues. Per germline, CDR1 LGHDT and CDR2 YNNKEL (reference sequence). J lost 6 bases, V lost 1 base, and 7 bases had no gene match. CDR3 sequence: CASSQVLAGGPGNEQFF. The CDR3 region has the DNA TGTGCCAGCAGCCAAGTCCTAGCGGGGGGGCCAGGCAATGAGCAGTTCTTC.